Below are 15 T cell receptor beta chains sequenced from a single sample in a study of post-analysis software for immune sequencing data. Study-wide points: Controls had lower frequencies than patients of 4 or 5 TRBV segments, which included TRBV5-6, TRBV5-1 and TRBV20-1.

Sequencing libraries made from TCR beta cDNA carried unique molecular identifiers. From the PCR reads, TCRdb called clonotypes with MiXCR, one entry per CDR3 protein. The sample lists 700,000 to 800,000 distinct CDR3 sequences; 25% to 30% were seen once. These receptors have no known antigen. The sample comprised blood. These receptors were collected from a girl aged 10-17 years with multiple sclerosis.

In this sample, this clonotype turned up a few times. In DNA, the CDR3 is TGTGCCAGCAGCTCCGAAGATCTAGCGGGGGGCACAGATACGCAGTATTTT. Residues: CASSSEDLAGGTDTQYF. The genes are TRBV7-2 and TRBJ2-3, with 10 bases aligning to TRBD2. Germline values: CDR1 SGHTA, CDR2 FQGNSA. The J segment lost 1 base and the V segment lost 4 bases, leaving 8 bases of the junction unmatched. The CDR3 has 17 amino acids. Together with reference TRBV7-2 and TRBJ2-3, the CDR3 gives the full variable domain: GAGVSQSPSNKVTEKGKDVELRCDPISGHTALYWYRQSLGQGLEFLIYFQGNSAPDKSGLPSDRFSAERTGGSVSTLTIQRTQQEDSAVYLCASSSEDLAGGTDTQYFGPGTRLTVL.

The gene calls are TRBV4-3 and TRBJ1-1; D remains unclear. CDR3 length equals 15 residues. The germline V and J ends were trimmed by 4 bases and 4 bases, with 16 bases remaining between them. Germline V gene sequence: CDR1 LGHNA, CDR2 YSLEER. The CDR3 spells CASSPDVVGSTEAFF. CDR3 nucleotides: TGCGCCAGCAGCCCGGACGTTGTGGGGTCCACTGAAGCTTTCTTT.

The chain joins TRBV11-2 to TRBJ2-3; 8 bases align to TRBD2. Looked up from germline, CDR1 is SGHAT and CDR2 is FQNNGV. The CDR3 runs 16 residues. Unmatched junction bases numbered 10, after V lost 7 bases and J lost 1 base. As DNA, the CDR3 is TGTGCCAGCAACCCCCCATCCGGGGGGGGCACAGATACGCAGTATTTT. It yields the protein CASNPPSGGGTDTQYF.

The chain carries TRBV10-3 and TRBJ2-1; no clear D gene. CDR1 ENHRY and CDR2 SYGVKD come from the germline V gene. Trimming removed 2 bases at V and 3 bases at J, with 8 bases between. The CDR3 runs to 14 residues. The CDR3 DNA reads as TGTGCCATCAGTGAGGGGGTCCTCTACAATGAGCAGTTCTTC. This sequence encodes CAISEGVLYNEQFF.

This clonotype was counted between two and nine times. The rearrangement uses TRBV20-1 and TRBJ2-3, with 7 nucleotides matching TRBD2. Germline CDR1 reads DFQATT; CDR2 reads SNEGSKA (reference sequence). The CDR3 sequence is 17 residues long. J lost 2 bases, V lost 3 bases, and 14 bases had no gene match. The CDR3 coding sequence is TGCAGTGCTAGGGTCCCCCTGCGCGGGGGTTACACAGATACGCAGTATTTT. It is translated as CSARVPLRGGYTDTQYF.

The sample holds many counts of this clonotype. This chain links TRBV6-4 with TRBJ1-1; the D is unclear. CDR1 is MRHNA, CDR2 SNTAGT, per germline. V was pared by 5 bases and J by 0 bases, with 7 bases between. The CDR3 has 13 amino acids. CDR3 DNA sequence: TGTGCCAGCAGTCCCGAGCTGAACACTGAAGCTTTCTTT. It codes for CASSPELNTEAFF.

The chain has TRBV28 and TRBJ1-2, with D possibly being TRBD1 (5 bases). Germline V gene data show CDR1 as MDHEN and CDR2 as SYDVKM. Trimming shortened V by 3 bases and J by 6 bases, and 14 bases separated the two germline ends. This CDR3 comprises 14 residues. CDR3: CASSFGGSINGYTF. CDR3 coding DNA: TGTGCCAGCAGTTTCGGGGGGTCTATCAATGGCTACACCTTC.

A few counts support this clonotype. The chain couples TRBV29-1 to TRBJ2-4, with 9 positions matching TRBD1. From germline, CDR1 is SQVTM and CDR2 ANQGSEA. The length of the CDR3 is 16 residues. Trimming took 6 bases from V and 2 from J; bases not matched to a gene: 11. CDR3 residues: CSVIYRGHFPKNIQYF. In DNA form, the CDR3 reads TGCAGCGTCATCTACAGGGGGCATTTTCCCAAAAACATTCAGTACTTC.

The V call is TRBV20-1, the J call TRBJ2-7; TRBD2 aligns across 12 bases. The closer fit of TRBJ2-5 to the DNA end suggests the J call may be wrong. Germline loops: CDR1 DFQATT, CDR2 SNEGSKA (reference sequence). The CDR3 covers 13 residues. For the CDR3, the DNA is TGCAGTGTCCTAGCGGGAGGGTTGAAGACCCAGTACTTC. It yields the protein CSVLAGGLKTQYF.

This clonotype was recorded a few times. The chain uses TRBV5-1 and TRBJ2-5; maybe TRBD1 (6 bases). There are 16 residues in the CDR3. Germline V gene lookup returns CDR1 SGHRS and CDR2 YFSETQ. Trimming shortened V by 1 base and J by 3 bases, and 16 bases separated the two germline ends. The CDR3 DNA reads as TGCGCCAGCAGCTTGCCGGGACAACCGAAAAAAGAGACCCAGTACTTC. Translating it yields CASSLPGQPKKETQYF.

The CDR3 loop is CASSATRGTQYF. The CDR3 region has the DNA TGTGCCAGCAGCGCCACGAGGGGGACGCAGTATTTT. The V call is TRBV21-1, the J call TRBJ2-3; the table gives TRBD1 as D, unverified against the DNA. TRBV21-1 is a pseudogene. This CDR3 contains 12 residues.

The chain uses TRBV20-1 and TRBJ2-7; maybe TRBD1 (7 bases). The assigned J gene may be wrong: the sequence end matches TRBJ2-5 better. CDR1 is DFQATT and CDR2 is SNEGSKA in the germline V gene (reference sequence). This CDR3 is 16 amino acids long. CDR3 coding DNA: TGCAGTGCTAGCTTTTATGGACAGGACGCGCGGGGGACCCAGTACTTC. Amino acids: CSASFYGQDARGTQYF.

The CDR3 here is CASTGQGLYNEQFF. CDR3 coding DNA: TGTGCCAGCACCGGACAGGGGTTATACAATGAGCAGTTCTTC. This chain uses TRBV6-2 or TRBV6-3 with TRBJ2-1; 9 bases are a match to TRBD1. The CDR3 loop spans 14 amino acids. Trimming removed 7 bases from V and 4 bases from J; junction bases left unmatched: 5. Germline-derived CDR1 and CDR2 are MNHEY and SVGEGT.

This clonotype came up many times. This chain uses TRBV5-1 with TRBJ2-1, with a possible D match to TRBD2 (6 bases). V was cut by 7 bases and J by 9 bases, with 14 bases left in between. Germline V gene data show CDR1 as SGHRS and CDR2 as YFSETQ. CDR3 length: 12 amino acids. The CDR3 DNA reads TGCGCCAGCCGGCCTAGCGAGGGTGAGCAGTTCTTC. This encodes CASRPSEGEQFF. Full variable domain (remainder filled in from reference TRBV5-1 and TRBJ2-1): KAGVTQTPRYLIKTRGQQVTLSCSPISGHRSVSWYQQTPGQGLQFLFEYFSETQRNKGNFPGRFSGRQFSNSRSEMNVSTLELGDSALYLCASRPSEGEQFFGPGTRLTVL.

The CDR3 nucleotides are TGCAGCGTTGAAGAGTCAGGGCGCAATCAGCCCCAGCATTTT. Residues: CSVEESGRNQPQHF. This rearrangement joins TRBV29-1 to TRBJ1-5; maybe TRBD1 (5 bases). The CDR3 runs 14 residues. CDR1 is SQVTM, CDR2 ANQGSEA, per germline. V dropped 0 bases and J dropped 2 bases, with 8 bases sitting between them. Using reference TRBV29-1 and TRBJ1-5 for the parts outside the CDR3, the full variable domain is SAVISQKPSRDICQRGTSLTIQCQVDSQVTMMFWYRQQPGQSLTLIATANQGSEATYESGFVIDKFPISRPNLTFSTLTVSNMSPEDSSIYLCSVEESGRNQPQHFGDGTRLSIL.